This T cell receptor beta chain is drawn from a study of blood T cell repertoires in COVID-19. Comments on this clone: Additional DNA sequences in this sample encode the identical CDR3.

This CDR3 has 14 amino acids. The ends lost 6 bases at V and 2 bases at J; junction bases unmatched: 4. From germline, CDR1 is SEHNR and CDR2 FQNEAQ (reference sequence). Some clones are missing from TCRdb's copy, which holds only in-frame ones; the method was immunoSEQ multiplex PCR. This repertoire shows about 150,000 clones, 75% to 80% found once; its top ten account for around 14%. This clonotype was obtained from an elderly woman with acute or convalescent COVID-19. V and J are TRBV7-9 and TRBJ1-3; 7 bases agree with TRBD1. Sequences were obtained from peripheral blood. The CDR3 DNA is TGTGCCAGCAGTCAAGACAGGGCTGGAAACACCATATATTTT. It specifies CASSQDRAGNTIYF.